The present TCR beta chain was sequenced within a study of cytomegalovirus exposure and HLA in healthy donors. Study details: HLA-typed donors contributed about 85 million unique TCRs, which were held in an early data release. Among the 398 genotyped donors, approximately 80% were placed in the Caucasian-associated ancestry cluster.

The study's findings and limits: Follow-up analysis later connected one missense variant in DCLRE1C with trimming of TCR beta V- and J-genes. Later on, an analysis tied approximately 17,000 TCR beta sequences to HLA alleles at 0.05 false discovery rate.

V was cut by 6 bases and J by 4 bases, with 15 bases left in between. This CDR3 region has 15 residues. CDR1 is MNHNS and CDR2 is SASEGT in the germline V gene. Worth noting for this clone: Its antigen is not known.

The primer mix had 60 Vbeta and 13 Jbeta primers. Sequencing was performed with immunoSEQ multiplex PCR; in TCRdb, only in-frame clones are kept and a portion is missing. The sample carries about 120,000 clones, almost 85% recorded once. Material: PBMCs. The TCR was taken from a woman between 18 and 29 years old in good health and CMV-seronegative. This rearrangement joins TRBV6-1 to TRBJ1-4; D might be TRBD1 (5 bases). CDR3 bases: TGTGCCAGCAGGATACAGGTTTTTGGTAATGAAAAACTGTTTTTT. This codes for CASRIQVFGNEKLFF.